This T cell receptor (beta chain) is drawn from a study of monozygotic twins with inflammatory bowel disease. This CDR3 contains 15 residues. Looked up from germline, CDR1 is MDHEN and CDR2 is SYDVKM. Template switching was used to attach UMIs, which incorporated a 6-nucleotide sample barcode. Using the 5' RACE reads, TCRdb records one entry per CDR3 protein without DNA. This table holds some 160,000 distinct CDR3 sequences. Note on this clonotype: What it recognizes is unknown.

Study-level points and caveats: A single strong IBD-associated signal or clonotype was not supported by the findings.

The sample was blood. V usage is TRBV28 and J usage is TRBJ1-2. The sequence was obtained from a human donor with ulcerative colitis or Crohn's disease, or a healthy co-twin of an affected twin (not recorded which). The CDR3 loop reads CASSGASPLDYGYTF.